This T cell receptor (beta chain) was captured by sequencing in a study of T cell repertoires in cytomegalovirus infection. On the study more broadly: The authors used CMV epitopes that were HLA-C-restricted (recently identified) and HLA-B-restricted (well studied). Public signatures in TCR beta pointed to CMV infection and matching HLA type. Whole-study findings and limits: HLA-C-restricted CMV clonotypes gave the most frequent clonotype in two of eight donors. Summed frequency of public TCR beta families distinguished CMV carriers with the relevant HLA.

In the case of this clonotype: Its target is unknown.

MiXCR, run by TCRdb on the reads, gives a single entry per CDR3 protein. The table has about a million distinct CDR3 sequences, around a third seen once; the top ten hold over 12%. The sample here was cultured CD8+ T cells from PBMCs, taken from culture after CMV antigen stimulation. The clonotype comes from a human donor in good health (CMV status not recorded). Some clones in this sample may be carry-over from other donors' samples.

The CDR3 DNA sequence: TGTGCCAGCAGGCCCTTCCCTAGCACAGATACGCAGTATTTT. Translated: CASRPFPSTDTQYF. The chain combines TRBV27 with TRBJ2-3; no definite D call. This CDR3 has 14 amino acids. Germline lookup yields CDR1 MNHEY and CDR2 SMNVEV (reference sequence). The germline V and J ends were trimmed by 6 bases and 0 bases, with 10 bases remaining between them.